This T cell receptor beta chain was documented in a study of identical twins (dated by TCRdb to about 2016). Concerning the study at large: The study deep-sequenced TCR alpha and beta repertoires from monozygotic twins, unrelated adults of various ages and cord blood to test whether fetal clonotypes persist. To rule out contamination, the twin experiments were replicated at different times with different library preparation protocols.

This clonotype was observed a handful of times. No cognate antigen has been identified for it. No clone much larger than this one lies a single base away; base qualities are absent. The paper as a whole reports these results and caveats: Recombination models systematically underestimated out-of-frame TCR alpha sharing in monozygotic twins but agreed with sharing between unrelated individuals. Compared with coincidental sharing between unrelated individuals, out-of-frame TCR alpha sequences shared between twins had an excess of sequences with low generation probability. Because the same donors could not be followed over many years, the conclusions relied on cross-sectional statistical analysis. In beta out-of-frame sequences, excess twin sharing was weaker, because having fewer shared sequences lowered the signal-to-noise ratio. Fewer insertions were carried by abundant cord blood beta clonotypes; a weaker similar trend was observed in young adult naive repertoires, while no such trend was observed in memory repertoires. Zero-insertion analyses could be partly confounded by invariant T cells such as MAIT and iNKT, although diverse VJ usage argued against such confounding for most clonotypes.

Receptor amplification or capture employed 5' RACE. TCRdb names Illumina HiSeq 2000 as the instrument used. A universal primer binding site was introduced by template switching, and a unique molecular identifier was present in the final cDNA, enabling accurate counting of TCR cDNA molecules. Specific primers in the conserved constant-segment region were used to synthesize first-strand cDNA for TCR alpha and beta chains. To control for contamination, every cDNA library was double barcoded, receiving both a SMART-Mk sample barcode and Illumina barcodes. TruSeq adapter sequences along with Illumina sample barcodes were introduced in two successive PCR steps. TCR alpha and beta cDNA libraries were sequenced on the Illumina HiSeq platform with custom primers. The source study handled its data this way. Raw reads were processed with MiGEC to extract unique molecular identifiers, and MiXCR was used to determine CDR3 positions. Recombination models were inferred per individual with the repgenHMM and IGoR tools using an EM algorithm. The analysis of shared clonotypes was done with the tcR package in R, with sharing normalized by the product of cloneset sizes. Out-of-frame nonproductive sequences were analyzed to study raw recombination free of thymic and clonal selection effects. Clones were called with MiXCR by TCRdb after fastp trimmed the public reads at Q25, and only in-frame beta chains were retained. Records with the same CDR3 protein are collapsed into one entry carrying the most frequent genes and DNA. It is TCRdb's table, rather than the study itself, that gives the V and J calls and clone size. For this sample there are 250,000 or so distinct CDR3 sequences; around 8% appear just once. The top ten clones comprise approximately 3% of the sample.

Every donor was a healthy Caucasian. The twin cohort comprised three pairs of female monozygotic twins, all aged about 18 to 29 years. Positive isolation kits from Invitrogen were used to isolate the CD4+ and CD8+ T cell populations. The germline V gene yields MGHRA for CDR1 and YSYEKL for CDR2. V is pared back by 1 base and J by 6 bases, with 4 bases lying between the germline termini. The CDR3 goes from the cysteine to the phenylalanine over 11 residues. Here the CDR3 DNA is all that survives: 33 bases in frame from base 1. The sample also formed part of further work on yellow fever vaccine responses in identical twins. Per that second paper: According to the authors, the vaccine-induced T cell response in identical twins seemed to be partly convergent and partly specific to each individual. In the study, vaccine-responding T cell clones were precisely tracked in identical twins.

The chain links TRBV4-1 with TRBJ2-7; the D gene is unclear. Sequencing was carried out using CD8+ T cells sorted from blood. This sequence was found in a woman between 18 and 30 years old in good health. The bases read TGCGCCAGCAGCCAAGGCACCGAGCAGTACTTC. It encodes CASSQGTEQYF.